This is a list of T cell receptor beta chains from one sample in a study of blood T cell repertoires in COVID-19. The method was immunoSEQ multiplex PCR; TCRdb's version includes in-frame clones alone and lacks a portion of them. The data show hundreds of thousands of clones, approximately 89% seen once. Sequencing input: peripheral blood. These receptors were taken from a woman in her forties or fifties who had recovered from COVID-19. Each CDR3 is given with its conserved first and last residue. Fields, in order: D gene, clone size, J gene, V gene, CDR3 protein, CDR3 DNA. D genes are given only for firm matches. Clone size, where shown, is once, few, many, or a class for clones that have expanded.

D: TRBD1
size: NA
J: TRBJ2-7
V: TRBV11-2
CDR3: CASSLEQGPTYEQYF
DNA: TGTGCCAGCAGCTTGGAACAGGGGCCTACCTACGAGCAGTACTTC

D: TRBD2
size: NA
J: TRBJ2-3
V: TRBV5-8
CDR3: CASSWVFTSGYTDTQYF
DNA: TGTGCCAGCAGCTGGGTTTTCACTAGCGGATACACAGATACGCAGTATTTT

D: NA
size: NA
J: TRBJ1-5
V: TRBV20-1
CDR3: CSASPAGNNQPQHF
DNA: TGCAGTGCTAGTCCGGCGGGAAATAATCAGCCCCAGCATTTT

D: TRBD2
size: NA
J: TRBJ2-1
V: TRBV12-3/TRBV12-4
CDR3: CASRPLAGEQFF
DNA: TGTGCCAGCAGGCCGCTAGCGGGAGAGCAGTTCTTC

D: NA
size: NA
J: TRBJ1-6
V: TRBV4-1
CDR3: CASSQSGDLAGWGDSPLHF
DNA: TGCGCCAGCAGCCAATCTGGTGACCTGGCCGGGTGGGGGGATTCACCCCTCCACTTT

D: TRBD1
size: NA
J: TRBJ1-5
V: TRBV5-1
CDR3: CASSFEGRGENQPQHF
DNA: TGCGCCAGCAGCTTTGAGGGCAGGGGGGAAAATCAGCCCCAGCATTTT

D: TRBD2
size: NA
J: TRBJ2-3
V: TRBV7-2
CDR3: CASSSSTSGRFGQYF
DNA: TGTGCCAGCAGCTCCTCGACTAGCGGGAGGTTCGGGCAGTATTTT

D: TRBD2
size: NA
J: TRBJ2-2
V: TRBV5-1
CDR3: CASSLAVGRARGTGELFF
DNA: TGCGCCAGCAGCTTGGCGGTCGGGAGGGCCCGTGGCACCGGGGAGCTGTTTTTT

D: NA
size: NA
J: TRBJ2-1
V: TRBV11-3
CDR3: CASSNEGGSPSYNEQFF
DNA: TGTGCCAGCAGTAATGAGGGCGGATCCCCCTCCTACAATGAGCAGTTCTTC

D: NA
size: few
J: TRBJ1-5
V: TRBV9
CDR3: CASSSTSYSNQPQHF
DNA: TGTGCCAGCAGCTCCACAAGTTATAGCAATCAGCCCCAGCATTTT

D: NA
size: NA
J: TRBJ2-5
V: TRBV7-2
CDR3: CASSSHFAGKETQYF
DNA: TGTGCCAGCAGCTCACACTTCGCGGGCAAAGAGACCCAGTACTTC

D: NA
size: NA
J: TRBJ2-5
V: TRBV12-5
CDR3: CASGPEGWQETQYF
DNA: TGTGCTAGTGGTCCGGAGGGGTGGCAAGAGACCCAGTACTTC

D: NA
size: NA
J: TRBJ2-1
V: TRBV4-3
CDR3: CASSQDYGGDNEQFF
DNA: TGCGCCAGCAGCCAAGATTACGGGGGAGACAATGAGCAGTTCTTC

D: NA
size: NA
J: TRBJ1-6
V: TRBV6-5
CDR3: CASSQRDINSPLHF
DNA: TGTGCCAGCAGTCAGAGGGACATCAATTCACCCCTCCACTTT

D: TRBD2
size: NA
J: TRBJ2-3
V: TRBV12-3/TRBV12-4
CDR3: CATSRTSADTQYF
DNA: TGTGCCACCAGCCGGACTAGCGCTGATACGCAGTATTTT

D: TRBD1
size: NA
J: TRBJ1-5
V: TRBV2
CDR3: CASTRQGSNQPQHF
DNA: TGTGCCAGCACACGACAGGGTAGCAATCAGCCCCAGCATTTT

D: NA
size: NA
J: TRBJ2-1
V: TRBV7-7
CDR3: CASSPDFGKPYNEQFF
DNA: TGTGCTAGCAGCCCGGATTTCGGGAAACCCTACAATGAGCAGTTCTTC

D: NA
size: NA
J: TRBJ2-7
V: TRBV5-4
CDR3: CASSSSGASSYEQYF
DNA: TGTGCCAGCAGCTCGTCTGGGGCTAGTTCCTACGAGCAGTACTTC

D: NA
size: NA
J: TRBJ2-3
V: TRBV19
CDR3: CASSKVPGDTQYF
DNA: TGTGCCAGTAGTAAAGTCCCCGGAGATACGCAGTATTTT

D: NA
size: NA
J: TRBJ1-4
V: TRBV21-1
CDR3: CASSKVNGAPSTREKLFF
DNA: TGTGCCAGCAGCAAAGTTAATGGGGCCCCGTCGACCAGGGAAAAACTGTTTTTT

D: TRBD1
size: NA
J: TRBJ2-1
V: TRBV11-2
CDR3: CASSLGDRDYNEQFF
DNA: TGTGCCAGCAGCTTAGGGGACAGAGACTACAATGAGCAGTTCTTC

D: TRBD1
size: NA
J: TRBJ1-4
V: TRBV2
CDR3: CASNRGDEKLFF
DNA: TGTGCCAGCAACAGGGGGGATGAAAAACTGTTTTTT

D: NA
size: NA
J: TRBJ1-1
V: TRBV2
CDR3: CASKPDLNTEAFF
DNA: TGTGCCAGCAAACCCGACTTGAACACTGAAGCTTTCTTT

D: NA
size: NA
J: TRBJ1-1
V: TRBV3-1/TRBV3-2
CDR3: CASSHDQGPFF
DNA: TGTGCCAGCAGCCATGACCAGGGCCCTTTCTTT

D: NA
size: NA
J: TRBJ1-5
V: TRBV27
CDR3: CASSSRGAGDQPQHF
DNA: TGTGCCAGCAGTTCTCGGGGAGCAGGCGATCAGCCCCAGCATTTT

D: TRBD2
size: NA
J: TRBJ2-2
V: TRBV19
CDR3: CASSIPGRTGELFF
DNA: TGTGCCAGTAGTATACCCGGGAGGACCGGGGAGCTGTTTTTT

D: NA
size: NA
J: TRBJ1-5
V: TRBV28
CDR3: CASSTNSNQPQHF
DNA: TGTGCCAGCAGTACTAATAGCAATCAGCCCCAGCATTTT

D: NA
size: NA
J: TRBJ2-1
V: TRBV5-8
CDR3: CASSFAPAAYNEQFF
DNA: TGTGCCAGCAGCTTTGCCCCGGCGGCCTACAATGAGCAGTTCTTC

D: NA
size: NA
J: TRBJ1-1
V: TRBV5-1
CDR3: CASSLGPGNTEAFF
DNA: TGCGCCAGCAGCTTGGGTCCGGGGAACACTGAAGCTTTCTTT

D: TRBD2
size: NA
J: TRBJ2-1
V: TRBV7-3
CDR3: CASSPRLALSSYNEQFF
DNA: TGTGCCAGCAGCCCAAGACTAGCCTTAAGCTCCTACAATGAGCAGTTCTTC

D: NA
size: NA
J: TRBJ1-6
V: TRBV7-6
CDR3: CASSYKQDSPLHF
DNA: TGTGCCAGCAGCTACAAACAGGATTCACCCCTCCACTTT

D: TRBD2
size: NA
J: TRBJ2-3
V: TRBV7-2
CDR3: CASSLDLASGNTDTQYF
DNA: TGTGCCAGCAGCTTAGATCTTGCTAGCGGGAACACAGATACGCAGTATTTT

D: TRBD2
size: once
J: TRBJ2-1
V: TRBV7-3
CDR3: CASSLIGGTSGQSSYNEQFF
DNA: TGTGCCAGCAGCTTAATAGGGGGGACTAGCGGGCAGAGCTCCTACAATGAGCAGTTCTTC

D: NA
size: NA
J: TRBJ1-5
V: TRBV30
CDR3: CAWSGNGVNQPQHF
DNA: TGTGCCTGGAGTGGTAACGGAGTCAATCAGCCCCAGCATTTT

D: TRBD1
size: NA
J: TRBJ2-2
V: TRBV11-3
CDR3: CASSPRTGDTGELFF
DNA: TGTGCCAGCAGCCCACGGACAGGGGACACCGGGGAGCTGTTTTTT

D: NA
size: NA
J: TRBJ1-4
V: TRBV2
CDR3: CASSGLLGGGEKLFF
DNA: TGTGCCAGCAGTGGCCTCCTAGGGGGAGGGGAAAAACTGTTTTTT

D: NA
size: NA
J: TRBJ2-3
V: TRBV11-2
CDR3: CASSLDYGTQYF
DNA: TGTGCCAGCAGCTTAGACTATGGTACGCAGTATTTT

D: NA
size: NA
J: TRBJ2-2
V: TRBV3-1/TRBV3-2
CDR3: CASSQVGGAAGELFF
DNA: TGTGCCAGCAGCCAAGTGGGGGGTGCGGCCGGGGAGCTGTTTTTT

D: TRBD1
size: NA
J: TRBJ2-5
V: TRBV19
CDR3: CASSRGQGRETQYF
DNA: TGTGCCAGTAGTAGGGGACAGGGAAGAGAGACCCAGTACTTC

D: NA
size: NA
J: TRBJ1-2
V: TRBV28
CDR3: CASRESTGTNYGYTF
DNA: TGTGCCAGCAGGGAATCGACAGGAACTAACTATGGCTACACCTTC

D: NA
size: NA
J: TRBJ1-5
V: TRBV18
CDR3: CASSATGPQPQHF
DNA: TGTGCCAGCTCAGCAACAGGGCCCCAGCCCCAGCATTTT

D: NA
size: once
J: TRBJ2-3
V: TRBV12-3/TRBV12-4
CDR3: CASSFLDTRRRYF
DNA: TGTGCCAGCAGTTTTCTCGACACCAGGAGGAGGTATTTT

D: NA
size: NA
J: TRBJ1-2
V: TRBV24-1
CDR3: CATSDTAGTKGYTF
DNA: TGTGCCACCAGTGATACAGCCGGGACAAAGGGCTACACCTTC

D: NA
size: NA
J: TRBJ2-3
V: TRBV9
CDR3: CASSVESFRGLSTDTQYF
DNA: TGTGCCAGCAGCGTAGAATCGTTCCGGGGTCTCAGCACAGATACGCAGTATTTT

D: NA
size: NA
J: TRBJ2-7
V: TRBV7-9
CDR3: CASSPLGRTYEQYF
DNA: TGTGCCAGCAGCCCCTTAGGACGGACATACGAGCAGTACTTC

D: NA
size: NA
J: TRBJ1-2
V: TRBV30
CDR3: CAWSALNYGYTF
DNA: TGTGCCTGGAGTGCCTTAAACTATGGCTACACCTTC

D: TRBD1
size: NA
J: TRBJ2-3
V: TRBV28
CDR3: CASSKGQGPNFKYF
DNA: TGTGCCAGCAGTAAAGGACAGGGCCCCAATTTTAAGTATTTT

D: TRBD2
size: NA
J: TRBJ2-1
V: TRBV5-1
CDR3: CASSLLVWRGASYNEQFF
DNA: TGCGCCAGCAGCTTGTTGGTATGGCGGGGGGCGTCCTACAATGAGCAGTTCTTC

D: NA
size: NA
J: TRBJ2-7
V: TRBV28
CDR3: CASQSGKQYF
DNA: TGTGCCAGCCAATCAGGGAAGCAGTACTTC

D: NA
size: NA
J: TRBJ2-1
V: TRBV19
CDR3: CASSMRTNGGEQFF
DNA: TGTGCCAGTAGTATGCGGACCAACGGGGGTGAGCAGTTCTTC

D: NA
size: NA
J: TRBJ1-2
V: TRBV6-5
CDR3: CASSGQIYGYTF
DNA: TGTGCCAGCAGCGGACAGATCTATGGCTACACCTTC

D: NA
size: NA
J: TRBJ2-7
V: TRBV6-6
CDR3: CASSYDPRSSYEQYF
DNA: TGTGCCAGCAGTTATGATCCCCGGAGTTCCTACGAGCAGTACTTC

D: TRBD1
size: NA
J: TRBJ2-1
V: TRBV5-1
CDR3: CASSHGQGLVNEQFF
DNA: TGCGCCAGCAGCCACGGACAGGGCCTCGTCAATGAGCAGTTCTTC

D: TRBD1
size: NA
J: TRBJ2-5
V: TRBV6-2/TRBV6-3
CDR3: CASSYSQTGAAETQYF
DNA: TGTGCCAGCAGTTACTCTCAGACAGGGGCGGCGGAGACCCAGTACTTC